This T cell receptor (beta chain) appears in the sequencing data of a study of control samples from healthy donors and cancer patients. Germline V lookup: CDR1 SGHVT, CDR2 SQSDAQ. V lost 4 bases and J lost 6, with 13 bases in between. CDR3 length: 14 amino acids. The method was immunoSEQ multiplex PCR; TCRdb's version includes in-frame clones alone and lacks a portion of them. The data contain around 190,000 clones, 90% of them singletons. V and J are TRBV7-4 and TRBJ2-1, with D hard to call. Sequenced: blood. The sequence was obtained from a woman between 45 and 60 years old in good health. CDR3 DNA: TGTGCCAGCAGCTCCTCCGTTCTCCGCAATGAGCAGTTCTTC. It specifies CASSSSVLRNEQFF.